This entry describes one T cell receptor beta chain. Antigen unknown. With the Oncomine TCR Beta short-read assay, DNA from cultured CD4+ T cells was sequenced. Investigators obtained genomic DNA by extraction from cultured CD4+ T cells. TCRdb analysed the PCR reads with MiXCR anew, one entry per CDR3 protein. The data hold about 16,000 distinct CDR3 sequences, with roughly 50% observed a single time. The sample originates from a study of vaccination and CD4 T cells after COVID-19. Overall study: Post-diagnosis, post-COVID samples were collected after a median 101 days, ranging 35 to 161. Control wells got either CEFX epitopes, HIV-1 Nef peptides, or no peptide at all.

V was shortened by 5 bases and J by 4 bases, with 11 bases between the two germline ends. Germline V gives CDR1 LNHDA, CDR2 SQIVND (reference sequence). The CDR3 covers 13 residues. Indicated treatment: roughly 11-day PBMC culture with coronavirus spike peptide pools or control peptides (ViraFEST assay). The material was cultured CD4+ T cells from blood, obtained after SARS-CoV-2 vaccination. This chain connects TRBV19 to TRBJ2-5, with a weak D call TRBD2 (6 bases). This receptor was identified in a human donor with COVID-19. The CDR3 is CASSPLARETQYF. In nucleotides, the CDR3 is TGTGCCAGTAGTCCACTAGCTCGAGAGACCCAGTACTTC.